The rows below give T cell receptor beta chains drawn from one sample of a study of shared clonotypes between healthy human individuals. Sequencing was performed with immunoSEQ multiplex PCR; in TCRdb, only in-frame clones are kept and a portion is missing. The table has some 980,000 clones, more than 75% seen once. The sequenced sample consisted of memory CD4+ T cells sorted from blood. These receptors were collected from a man between 18 and 35 years old in good health. Both conserved end residues are part of each CDR3. A D gene is named only where the DNA matches it firmly. For some rows the clone size is stated as once, few or many, or as a class when expanded; others skip it.

TRBV2,NA,NA,13,TRBJ1-3,CASTGERRNTIYF,TGTGCCAGCACGGGGGAACGTCGAAACACCATATATTTT
TRBV30,NA,NA,18,TRBJ1-6,CAWSVRNRVSRANSPLHF,TGTGCCTGGAGTGTACGCAACAGGGTCAGCCGGGCAAATTCACCCCTCCACTTT
TRBV30,NA,NA,14,TRBJ2-4,CAWSGGTGKNIQYF,TGTGCCTGGTCGGGGGGGACAGGTAAAAACATTCAGTACTTC
TRBV10-3,NA,NA,14,TRBJ2-5,CAISEPGPQETQYF,TGTGCCATCAGTGAGCCGGGACCGCAAGAGACCCAGTACTTC
TRBV10-1,NA,NA,13,TRBJ2-7,CASSPDLLYEQYF,TGCGCCAGCAGTCCGGACCTGCTCTACGAGCAGTACTTC
TRBV30,NA,NA,15,TRBJ2-4,CAWSRWVGAKNIQYF,TGTGCCTGGAGCCGCTGGGTTGGGGCTAAAAACATTCAGTACTTC
TRBV9,NA,NA,12,TRBJ2-1,CASSVAWNEQFF,TGTGCCAGCAGCGTAGCCTGGAATGAGCAGTTCTTC
TRBV11-1,TRBD1,NA,15,TRBJ1-5,CASSTGQGGNQPQHF,TGTGCCAGCAGCACCGGACAGGGTGGAAATCAGCCCCAGCATTTT
TRBV5-1,NA,NA,13,TRBJ2-3,CASMGATPDTQYF,TGCGCCAGCATGGGGGCGACCCCAGATACGCAGTATTTT
TRBV5-1,NA,NA,15,TRBJ1-3,CASSLDGDRGNTIYF,TGCGCCAGCAGCTTGGACGGGGACCGCGGGAACACCATATATTTT
TRBV14,TRBD1,few,15,TRBJ1-6,CASSRQGTVGSPLHF,TGTGCCAGCAGCCGACAGGGTACTGTTGGATCACCCCTCCACTTT
TRBV7-2,NA,NA,15,TRBJ2-5,CASSPRAGQHETQYF,TGTGCCAGCAGCCCCCGGGCAGGCCAGCACGAGACCCAGTACTTC
TRBV6-6,TRBD1,NA,13,TRBJ1-2,CASSRGQGEGYTF,TGTGCCAGCAGTCGCGGACAGGGTGAAGGCTACACCTTC
TRBV14,NA,NA,13,TRBJ1-1,CASSSGDETEAFF,TGTGCCAGCAGTTCAGGAGATGAGACTGAAGCTTTCTTT
TRBV19,NA,NA,13,TRBJ2-7,CASSIDIRYEQYF,TGTGCCAGTAGTATAGATATTCGCTACGAGCAGTACTTC
TRBV5-4,NA,NA,14,TRBJ1-2,CASSLEVQNYGYTF,TGTGCCAGCAGCTTGGAGGTCCAGAACTATGGCTACACCTTC
TRBV19,NA,NA,15,TRBJ2-6,CASRSGGAGANVLTF,TGTGCCAGTAGATCGGGGGGCGCTGGGGCCAACGTCCTGACTTTC
TRBV30,TRBD2,NA,16,TRBJ2-3,CAWSVQLAGGTDTQYF,TGTGCCTGGAGTGTACAACTAGCGGGAGGCACAGATACGCAGTATTTT
TRBV19,NA,NA,15,TRBJ1-1,CASSILGPTNTEAFF,TGTGCCAGTAGTATTTTAGGCCCAACTAACACTGAAGCTTTCTTT
TRBV19,TRBD1,NA,14,TRBJ1-2,CASRATGGENGYTF,TGTGCCAGTAGAGCGACAGGGGGCGAAAATGGCTACACCTTC